These 22 T cell receptor beta chains came from one sample sequenced in a study of OX40 agonist ivuxolimab in advanced cancers. Generated by immunoSEQ multiplex PCR, the TCRdb table keeps only in-frame clones and is missing some. The top ten clones hold 1.1% of a sample with 70,000 to 100,000 clones, 80% to 90% of them seen once. Source: CD4+ or CD8+ T cells sorted from blood, taken in a trial of the OX40 agonist ivuxolimab. Receptors originate from an adult with an advanced solid tumor such as melanoma, head and neck, liver or kidney cancer.

CDR3 loop: CAISGTNTGDPKETQYF. CDR3 nucleotide sequence: TGTGCCATCAGTGGGACAAATACAGGGGACCCAAAAGAGACCCAGTACTTC. The genes are TRBV10-3 and TRBJ2-5; 7 bases agree with TRBD1. In germline, CDR1 is ENHRY, CDR2 SYGVKD. This CDR3 has 17 residues. V lost 4 bases and J lost 3; bases outside the gene matches: 14.

This chain links TRBV2 with TRBJ1-6; 7 nucleotides agree with TRBD1. Trimming at V came to 6 bases and at J to 9 bases, leaving 8 bases not matched to a gene. The CDR3 has 14 amino acids. Germline V CDR1 and CDR2: SNHLY, FYNNEI. CDR3 DNA sequence: TGTGCCAGCAGAGAGGGGGCGCGGGCTTCACCCCTCCACTTT. It codes for CASREGARASPLHF.

The rearrangement links TRBV28 to TRBJ1-6, with TRBD1 as a possible D gene (6 bases). V dropped 2 bases and J dropped 5 bases, with 10 bases sitting between them. The CDR3 spans 15 residues. Looked up from germline, CDR1 is MDHEN and CDR2 is SYDVKM. CDR3 protein: CASSLGTQNNSPLHF. CDR3 nucleotides: TGTGCCAGCAGTTTAGGGACACAAAATAATTCACCCCTCCACTTT.

The CDR3 bases are TGTGCCAGCGGGAACACTGAAGCTTTCTTT. Translated, it gives CASGNTEAFF. V gene TRBV28 combines with J gene TRBJ1-1; D not certain. The CDR3 runs 10 residues. V was clipped by 8 bases and J by 1 base, with 2 bases between them. Germline CDR1 and CDR2: MDHEN and SYDVKM.

This clone came up once. This chain joins TRBV19 and TRBJ1-2; D gene uncertain. Deletions cut 6 bases from V and 0 bases from J, with 11 bases between. The CDR3 consists of 14 residues. CDR1 LNHDA and CDR2 SQIVND come from the germline V gene (reference sequence). The DNA for the CDR3 is TGTGCCAGTAGGAGGTCAGTTGCTAACTATGGCTACACCTTC. Its translation: CASRRSVANYGYTF.

Comment on this clone: An end of the junction differs from the germline gene, which may be a read error. The chain uses TRBV5-6 and TRBJ2-3, with D hard to call. CDR3 length: 15 amino acids. CDR1 and CDR2 from the germline V gene are SGHDT and YYEEEE. The CDR3 DNA follows: TGTGCCAGCAGCTTGGAGGAGTACTACACAGATAGGCAGTATTTT. Amino acid sequence: CASSLEEYYTDRQYF.

V is TRBV4-2 and J is TRBJ2-2, with TRBD1 matching 8 bases. V was pared by 4 bases and J by 1 base, with 5 bases of the junction left unmatched. CDR3 size: 16 residues. Germline loops: CDR1 LGHNA, CDR2 YNFKEQ. CDR3 residues: CASSPSGTGNTGELFF. CDR3 in DNA: TGTGCCAGCAGCCCGTCCGGGACAGGGAACACCGGGGAGCTGTTTTTT.

This chain connects TRBV6-4 to TRBJ2-7, with 7 nucleotides matching TRBD2. The V segment lost 6 bases and the J segment 3 bases; nucleotides outside the gene matches: 5. This CDR3 has 13 residues. CDR1 and CDR2 (germline): MRHNA, SNTAGT. In nucleotides, the CDR3 is TGTGCCAGCAGGGTCGGGGGGTGCTACGAGCAGTACGTC. Translation: CASRVGGCYEQYV.

The CDR3 DNA sequence: TGTGCCAGCAGTACGCCCCCCGTGAAGCCCCAGCATTTT. Translation gives CASSTPPVKPQHF. V usage is TRBV28 and J usage is TRBJ1-5; D gene unclear. The germline CDR1 and CDR2 sequences are MDHEN and SYDVKM. The CDR3 runs to 13 residues. The V gene lost 5 bases and the J gene lost 8 bases, with 13 bases spanning the gap.

This chain joins TRBV6-5 and TRBJ2-5; D is ambiguous. Germline V lookup: CDR1 MNHEY, CDR2 SVGAGI. The CDR3 covers 15 residues. The V end lost 6 bases, the J end lost 5 bases, and 19 bases lay between the germline ends. The CDR3 DNA reads as TGTGCCAGCAGCCGGAATACTCCAATAGTTGAGACCCAGTACTTC. Translation gives CASSRNTPIVETQYF.

Worth noting for this clone: This same CDR3 is encoded by further DNA sequences in the sample. This rearrangement joins TRBV6-1 to TRBJ1-5; D not certain. This CDR3 is built from 14 residues. CDR1 is MNHNS and CDR2 is SASEGT in the germline V gene. V was shortened by 4 bases and J by 0 bases, with 7 bases between the two germline ends. CDR3 region: CASSAQHSNQPQHF. The DNA of the CDR3 is TGTGCCAGCAGTGCCCAACATAGCAATCAGCCCCAGCATTTT.

CDR3 region: CASSRGQRPSTDTQYF. CDR3 sequence (DNA): TGTGCCAGCAGCCGGGGACAGCGTCCTAGCACAGATACGCAGTATTTT. The J gene is TRBJ2-3, the V gene TRBV5-5; 7 bases map to TRBD1. Germline loops: CDR1 SGHKS, CDR2 YYEKEE (reference sequence). After removal of 4 bases from V and 0 bases from J, the junction contained 8 bases not matched to a gene. CDR3 length: 16 residues.

The chain has TRBV29-1 and TRBJ1-1; 7 bases are shared with TRBD1. The CDR3 is 13 amino acids. V was pared by 7 bases and J by 2 bases, with 7 bases of the junction left unmatched. Germline loops: CDR1 SQVTM, CDR2 ANQGSEA. This chain's CDR3 is CSAYRGVNTEAFF. Here the CDR3 DNA reads TGCAGCGCCTACAGGGGTGTAAACACTGAAGCTTTCTTT.

The gene calls are TRBV7-8 and TRBJ2-3, with 7 bases that match TRBD2. Germline V gene lookup returns CDR1 SGHVS and CDR2 FQNEAQ. The CDR3 spans 15 residues. Trimming removed 2 bases from V and 3 bases from J; junction bases left unmatched: 5. The CDR3 here is CASSLNLGGTDTQYF. CDR3 coding DNA: TGTGCCAGCAGCTTAAATCTCGGGGGGACAGATACGCAGTATTTT.

V is TRBV28 and J is TRBJ2-2, with D possibly being TRBD2 (5 bases). V was cut by 5 bases and J by 5 bases, with 15 bases left in between. Germline CDR1 and CDR2: MDHEN and SYDVKM. This CDR3 is built from 15 residues. CDR3 residues: CASSPLGLRTGELFF. The CDR3 region has the DNA TGTGCCAGCAGTCCCCTTGGACTGAGGACCGGGGAGCTGTTTTTT.

This clone has just a few counts. The J gene is TRBJ1-2, the V gene TRBV6-5; 9 nucleotides agree with TRBD1. Germline V lookup: CDR1 MNHEY, CDR2 SVGAGI. The ends lost 8 bases at V and 8 bases at J; junction bases unmatched: 3. This CDR3 is built from 11 residues. For the CDR3, the DNA is TGTGCCAGCGGACAGGGGTACGGCTACACCTTC. Translation: CASGQGYGYTF.

The chain joins TRBV18 to TRBJ2-5; no definite D call. Germline lookup yields CDR1 KGHSH and CDR2 LQKENI. The CDR3 has 13 amino acids. V was shortened by 0 bases and J by 7 bases, with 9 bases between the two germline ends. The chain's CDR3 is CASSPPLLGTQYF. DNA of the CDR3: TGTGCCAGCTCACCACCGCTTCTCGGGACCCAGTACTTC. Looking up the rest from reference TRBV18 and TRBJ2-5 gives the full variable domain: NAGVMQNPRHLVRRRGQEARLRCSPMKGHSHVYWYRQLPEEGLKFMVYLQKENIIDESGMPKERFSAEFPKEGPSILRIQQVVRGDSAAYFCASSPPLLGTQYFGPGTRLLVL.

CDR3 region: CASSPYQETQYF. The DNA of the CDR3 is TGTGCCAGCTCACCGTACCAAGAGACCCAGTACTTC. The chain uses TRBV18 and TRBJ2-5, with D unclear. The CDR3 runs 12 residues. The V end lost 3 bases, the J end lost 0 bases, and 2 bases lay between the germline ends. The germline V gene encodes CDR1 KGHSH and CDR2 LQKENI.

The rearrangement uses TRBV5-1 and TRBJ1-1; the D gene is possibly TRBD1 (5 bases). The V gene's germline CDR1 is SGHRS and CDR2 YFSETQ. V gave up 8 bases and J gave up 5 bases, with 16 bases separating them. The CDR3 extends over 13 amino acids. CDR3 sequence reads: CARRDGDGTEAFF. The CDR3 DNA sequence: TGCGCCAGACGGGACGGGGACGGGACTGAAGCTTTCTTT.

This chain connects TRBV6-5 to TRBJ1-3, with TRBD1 matching 8 bases. Germline-derived CDR1 and CDR2 are MNHEY and SVGAGI. The junction had 5 bases not matched to a gene; V was cut back by 0 bases and J by 4 bases. CDR3 length: 16 residues. The CDR3, as DNA: TGTGCCAGCAGTTACTCGACAGGGGTTGACGGAAACACCATATATTTT. Translating it yields CASSYSTGVDGNTIYF.

V is TRBV28 and J is TRBJ1-1, with D perhaps TRBD1 (5 bases). The CDR3 runs to 15 residues. V was cut by 11 bases and J by 1 base, with 20 bases left in between. The germline V gene encodes CDR1 MDHEN and CDR2 SYDVKM. The CDR3 protein is CAAGTRAGRNTEAFF. DNA of the CDR3: TGTGCCGCGGGGACGCGGGCAGGGAGGAACACTGAAGCTTTCTTT.

This CDR3 reads CASSIWTEYQETQYF. The DNA for the CDR3 is TGTGCCAGTAGTATATGGACAGAGTACCAAGAGACCCAGTACTTC. The chain joins TRBV19 to TRBJ2-5; TRBD1 might be the D (6 bases). CDR1 is LNHDA, CDR2 SQIVND, per germline (reference sequence). The CDR3 loop spans 15 amino acids. V shed 2 bases and J shed 0 bases, with 10 bases lying between them. The variable domain in full, with the rest retrieved from reference TRBV19 and TRBJ2-5, is DGGITQSPKYLFRKEGQNVTLSCEQNLNHDAMYWYRQDPGQGLRLIYYSQIVNDFQKGDIAEGYSVSREKKESFPLTVTSAQKNPTAFYLCASSIWTEYQETQYFGPGTRLLVL.